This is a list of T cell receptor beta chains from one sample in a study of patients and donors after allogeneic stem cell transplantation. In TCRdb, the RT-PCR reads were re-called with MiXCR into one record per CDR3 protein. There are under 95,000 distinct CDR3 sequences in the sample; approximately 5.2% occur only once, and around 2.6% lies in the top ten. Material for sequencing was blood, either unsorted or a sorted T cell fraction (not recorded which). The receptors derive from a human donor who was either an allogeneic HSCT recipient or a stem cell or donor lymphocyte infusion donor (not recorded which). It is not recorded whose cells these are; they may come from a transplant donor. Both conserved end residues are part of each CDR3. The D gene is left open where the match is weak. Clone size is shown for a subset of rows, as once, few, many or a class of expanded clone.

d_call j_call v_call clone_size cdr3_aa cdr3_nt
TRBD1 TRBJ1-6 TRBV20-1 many CSANPRDRGFNSPLHF TGCAGTGCTAACCCCCGGGACAGGGGCTTTAATTCACCCCTCCACTTT
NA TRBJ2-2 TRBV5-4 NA CASSWGLTGGELFF TGTGCCAGCAGCTGGGGACTCACGGGTGGGGAGCTGTTTTTT
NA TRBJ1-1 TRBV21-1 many CASSKLLHRGRDGRAFF TGTGCCAGCAGCAAACTTCTACATAGGGGGCGCGATGGTCGGGCTTTCTTT
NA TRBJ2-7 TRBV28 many CASSLLQGLYF TGTGCCAGCAGTTTATTGCAGGGACTGTACTTC
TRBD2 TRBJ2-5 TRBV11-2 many CASSLGLAGETQYF TGTGCCAGCAGCTTAGGACTAGCGGGAGAGACCCAGTACTTC
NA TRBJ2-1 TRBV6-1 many CASRTGSSYNEQFF TGTGCCAGCAGGACCGGGAGTTCCTACAATGAGCAGTTCTTC
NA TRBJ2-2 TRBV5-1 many CASSFRTDTGELFF TGCGCCAGCAGCTTTCGCACTGACACCGGGGAGCTGTTTTTT
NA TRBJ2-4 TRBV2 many CASMYSEGAKNIQYF TGTGCCAGCATGTATTCTGAGGGGGCCAAAAACATTCAGTACTTC
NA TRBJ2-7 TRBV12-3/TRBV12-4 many CASSLTSGPGNCEQYF TGTGCCAGCAGTTTAACGAGTGGGCCAGGGAATTGCGAGCAGTACTTC
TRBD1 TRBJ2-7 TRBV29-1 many CSVGDRGLYEQYF TGCAGCGTTGGAGACAGGGGGCTCTACGAGCAGTACTTC
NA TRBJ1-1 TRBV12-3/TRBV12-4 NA CASTGTQGNTEAFF TGTGCCAGCACCGGAACTCAGGGTAACACTGAAGCTTTCTTT
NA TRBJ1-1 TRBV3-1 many CASVPGPNTEAFF TGTGCCAGCGTACCGGGTCCCAACACTGAAGCTTTCTTT
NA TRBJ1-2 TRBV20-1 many CSGYINYGYTF TGCAGTGGGTATATTAACTATGGCTACACCTTC
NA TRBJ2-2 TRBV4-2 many CASSPSFSGTNTGELFF TGTGCCAGCAGCCCGTCCTTTTCGGGCACGAACACCGGGGAGCTGTTTTTT
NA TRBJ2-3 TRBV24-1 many CATSSTEGASTDTQYF TGTGCCACCAGTTCGACGGAGGGCGCTAGCACAGATACGCAGTATTTT
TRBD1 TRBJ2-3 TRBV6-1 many CASSPTGTDTQYF TGTGCCAGCAGCCCGACAGGGACAGATACGCAGTATTTT
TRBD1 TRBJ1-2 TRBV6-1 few CASSRWDSTQSNYGYTF TGTGCCAGCTCTAGGTGGGACAGCACCCAAAGTAACTATGGCTACACCTTC
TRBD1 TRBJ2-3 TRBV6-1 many CASSEGTGVADTQYF TGTGCCAGCAGTGAAGGGACAGGGGTGGCAGATACGCAGTATTTT
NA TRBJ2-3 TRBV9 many CASSFGGTDTQYF TGTGCCAGCAGTTTCGGAGGCACAGATACGCAGTATTTT
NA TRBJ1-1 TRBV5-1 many CASSLDLRNTEAFF TGCGCCAGCAGCTTGGACTTAAGAAACACTGAAGCTTTCTTT
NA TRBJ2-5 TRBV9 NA CASSVAVARETQYF TGTGCCAGCAGCGTAGCCGTAGCACGGGAGACCCAGTACTTC
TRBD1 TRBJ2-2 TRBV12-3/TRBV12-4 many CASGRQGPPNTGELFF TGTGCCAGCGGGAGACAGGGACCTCCGAACACCGGGGAGCTGTTTTTT
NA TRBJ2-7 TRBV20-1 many CSANAREGVSYEQYF TGCAGTGCTAACGCTAGGGAAGGGGTCTCCTACGAGCAGTACTTC
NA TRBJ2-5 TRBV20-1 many CSARDGAKERETQYF TGCAGTGCTAGAGACGGGGCCAAAGAGAGGGAGACCCAGTACTTC
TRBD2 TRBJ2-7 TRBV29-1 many CSVVRGGGYEQYF TGCAGCGTTGTCCGGGGGGGCGGCTACGAGCAGTACTTC
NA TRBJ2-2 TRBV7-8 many CASSSRATRSTGELFF TGTGCCAGCAGCTCCCGGGCCACGCGCAGCACCGGGGAGCTGTTTTTT
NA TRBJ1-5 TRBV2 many CASRGDGLERQPQHF TGTGCCAGCAGGGGGGACGGGTTGGAGCGACAGCCCCAGCATTTT
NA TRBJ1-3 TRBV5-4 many CASSLDLSPGNTIYF TGTGCCAGCAGCTTGGACCTCTCCCCTGGAAACACCATATATTTT
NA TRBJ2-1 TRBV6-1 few CASSEGPGVSSYNEQFF TGTGCCAGCAGTGAAGGGCCGGGGGTAAGCTCCTACAATGAGCAGTTCTTC
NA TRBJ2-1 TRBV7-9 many CASSRRLGGLDNEQFF TGTGCCAGCAGCCGTAGGTTGGGGGGCCTAGACAATGAGCAGTTCTTC
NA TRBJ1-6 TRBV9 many CASTYRPGWDSPLHF TGTGCCAGCACCTATCGGCCGGGGTGGGATTCACCCCTCCACTTT
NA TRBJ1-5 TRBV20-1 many CSARPMGLGGNQPQHF TGCAGTGCTAGGCCGATGGGTCTCGGGGGCAATCAGCCCCAGCATTTT
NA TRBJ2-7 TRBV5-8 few CASSLAGALRYEQYF TGTGCCAGCAGCTTGGCGGGGGCCCTCCGTTACGAGCAGTACTTC
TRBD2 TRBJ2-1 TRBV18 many CASSPPSGKGREQFF TGTGCCAGCTCACCGCCCAGCGGGAAGGGGAGGGAGCAGTTCTTC
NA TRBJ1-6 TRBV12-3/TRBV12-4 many CASSRPISPLHF TGTGCCAGCAGCCGACCGATTTCACCCCTCCACTTT
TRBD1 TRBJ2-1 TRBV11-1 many CASSSRTGGNEQFF TGTGCCAGCAGCTCCCGGACAGGGGGTAATGAGCAGTTCTTC
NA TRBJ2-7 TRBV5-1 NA CASSLGKGVGEQYF TGCGCCAGCAGCTTGGGTAAAGGGGTAGGCGAGCAGTACTTC
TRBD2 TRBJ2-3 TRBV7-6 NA CASSLVSASGTSTDTQYF TGTGCCAGCAGCTTAGTGTCGGCTAGCGGGACTAGCACAGATACGCAGTATTTT
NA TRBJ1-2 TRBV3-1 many CASSQDAGYGYTF TGTGCCAGCAGCCAAGATGCAGGCTATGGCTACACCTTC
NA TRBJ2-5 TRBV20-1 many CSARETSRVETQYF TGCAGTGCTAGAGAGACTAGTAGGGTGGAGACCCAGTACTTC
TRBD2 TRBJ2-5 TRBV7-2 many CASSLALGRGVLKTQYF TGTGCCAGCAGCTTAGCGCTCGGGCGGGGGGTATTAAAGACCCAGTACTTC
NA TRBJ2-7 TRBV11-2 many CASSPISRRRGLTYEQYF TGTGCCAGCAGCCCCATCTCACGGCGGAGGGGGCTAACCTACGAGCAGTACTTC
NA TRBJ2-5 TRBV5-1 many CASSLVGGRETQYF TGCGCCAGCAGCTTGGTTGGGGGCAGAGAGACCCAGTACTTC
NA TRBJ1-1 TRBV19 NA CASSPGYRETEAFF TGTGCCAGTAGTCCGGGGTACAGGGAGACTGAAGCTTTCTTT
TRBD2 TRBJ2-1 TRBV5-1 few CASSSGLAGENSNEQFF TGCGCCAGCAGCTCTGGACTAGCGGGAGAAAACTCCAATGAGCAGTTCTTC
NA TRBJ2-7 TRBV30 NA CAWSIYRAEQYF TGTGCCTGGAGTATCTACAGGGCCGAGCAGTACTTC
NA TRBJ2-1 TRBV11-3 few CASSLDRTEQFF TGTGCCAGCAGCTTAGATCGGACAGAGCAGTTCTTC
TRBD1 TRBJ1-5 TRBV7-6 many CASSGGQGAGQPQHF TGTGCCAGCAGCGGAGGACAGGGGGCTGGACAGCCCCAGCATTTT
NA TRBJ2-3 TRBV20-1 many CSARAGTPEERYTQYF TGCAGTGCTAGAGCCGGGACCCCTGAGGAGCGATATACGCAGTATTTT
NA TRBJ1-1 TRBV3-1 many CASSLSWGPLRTEAFF TGTGCCAGCAGCCTGTCGTGGGGGCCATTGCGGACTGAAGCTTTCTTT
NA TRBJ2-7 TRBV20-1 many CSAREGAQAHEQYF TGCAGTGCTAGAGAGGGGGCGCAGGCGCACGAGCAGTACTTC
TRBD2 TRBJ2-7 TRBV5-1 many CASSPGLAGTYEQYF TGCGCCAGCAGCCCGGGACTAGCAGGGACCTACGAGCAGTACTTC
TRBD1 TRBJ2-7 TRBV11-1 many CASSRPGQGVFGTYEQYF TGTGCCAGCAGCCGTCCGGGACAGGGGGTTTTTGGGACCTACGAGCAGTACTTC
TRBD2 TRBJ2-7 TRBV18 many CASSRGGRASYEQYF TGTGCCAGCTCCCGAGGCGGGAGAGCGTCCTACGAGCAGTACTTC